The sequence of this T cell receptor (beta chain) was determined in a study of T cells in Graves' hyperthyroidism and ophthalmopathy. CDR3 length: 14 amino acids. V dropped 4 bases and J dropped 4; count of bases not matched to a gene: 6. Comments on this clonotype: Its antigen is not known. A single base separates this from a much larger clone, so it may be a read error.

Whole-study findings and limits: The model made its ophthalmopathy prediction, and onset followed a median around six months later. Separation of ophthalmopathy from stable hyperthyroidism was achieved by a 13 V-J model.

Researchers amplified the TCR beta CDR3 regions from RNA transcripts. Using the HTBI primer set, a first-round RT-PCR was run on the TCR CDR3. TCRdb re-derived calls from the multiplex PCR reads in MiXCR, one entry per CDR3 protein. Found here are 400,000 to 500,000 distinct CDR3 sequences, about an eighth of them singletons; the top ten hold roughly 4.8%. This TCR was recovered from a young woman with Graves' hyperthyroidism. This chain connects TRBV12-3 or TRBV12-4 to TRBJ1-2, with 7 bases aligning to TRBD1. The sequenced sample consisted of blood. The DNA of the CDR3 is TGTGCCAGCAGTTCGTCGGGACAGACCTATGGCTACACCTTC. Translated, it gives CASSSSGQTYGYTF.